This T cell receptor beta chain was recorded in a study of blood T cell repertoires in COVID-19. Study-level background: Sources were T cells, B-cell-depleted T cells, or PBMCs; the material itself was cDNA or gDNA.

The V gene end was trimmed by 6 bases and the J gene end by 0 bases; junction bases not matched to a gene: 7. The CDR3 is 16 amino acids. In germline, CDR1 is SGHDN, CDR2 FVKESK. The table came from immunoSEQ multiplex PCR; TCRdb's copy has only in-frame clones and leaves some out. The sample has about 360,000 clones; around 87% are singletons. Across about two dozen US areas, participants ranged in age from about 18 to 90 years. Donors of Cohort 3 who recovered were those that had two negative PCRs, clearance, or symptom resolution. The chain is built from TRBV14 and TRBJ2-1, with TRBD1 identical over 8 bases. Source material: PBMCs or T cells enriched from blood (not recorded which). This TCR derives from a man aged 25 to 40 who had recovered from COVID-19. CDR3 protein: CASRKTGESSYNEQFF. The CDR3 DNA reads TGTGCCAGCAGGAAGACAGGGGAAAGCTCCTACAATGAGCAGTTCTTC.